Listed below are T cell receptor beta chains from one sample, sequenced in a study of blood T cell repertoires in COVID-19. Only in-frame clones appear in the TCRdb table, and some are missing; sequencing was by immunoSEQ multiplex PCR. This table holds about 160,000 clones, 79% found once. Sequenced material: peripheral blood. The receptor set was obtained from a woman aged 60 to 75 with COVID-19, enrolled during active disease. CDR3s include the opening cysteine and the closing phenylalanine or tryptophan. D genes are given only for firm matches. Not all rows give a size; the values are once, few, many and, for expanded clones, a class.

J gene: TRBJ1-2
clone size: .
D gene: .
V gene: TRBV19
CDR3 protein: CASKSTQHNNYGYTF
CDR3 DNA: TGTGCCAGTAAATCAACGCAACACAATAACTATGGCTACACCTTC

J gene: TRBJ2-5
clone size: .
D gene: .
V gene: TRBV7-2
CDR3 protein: CASSSDSSSRTQYF
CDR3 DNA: TGTGCCAGCAGCTCGGACAGCTCCAGTAGGACCCAGTACTTC

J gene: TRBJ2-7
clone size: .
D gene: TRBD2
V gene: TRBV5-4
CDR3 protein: CASSLEAGTSGYEQYF
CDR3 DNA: TGTGCCAGCAGCTTGGAAGCCGGGACTAGCGGTTACGAGCAGTACTTC

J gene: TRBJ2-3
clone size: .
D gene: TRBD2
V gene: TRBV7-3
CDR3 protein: CASSPQAGAVDTQYF
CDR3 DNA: TGTGCCAGCAGCCCCCAAGCGGGAGCCGTAGATACGCAGTATTTT

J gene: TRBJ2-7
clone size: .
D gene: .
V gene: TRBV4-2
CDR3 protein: CASSLRSGVPHYYEQYF
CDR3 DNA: TGTGCCAGCAGCCTGCGGTCCGGGGTTCCTCACTACTACGAGCAGTACTTC

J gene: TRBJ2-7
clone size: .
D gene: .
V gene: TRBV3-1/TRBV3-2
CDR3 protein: CASSQDQVTRYEQYF
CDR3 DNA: TGTGCCAGCAGCCAAGATCAGGTGACCCGGTACGAGCAGTACTTC

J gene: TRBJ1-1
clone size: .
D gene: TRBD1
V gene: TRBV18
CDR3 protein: CASSPPGQGALTEAFF
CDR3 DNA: TGTGCCAGCTCACCACCGGGACAGGGGGCTCTCACTGAAGCTTTCTTT

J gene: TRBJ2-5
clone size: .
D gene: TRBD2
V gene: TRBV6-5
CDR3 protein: CASTSRSGGWETQYF
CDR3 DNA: TGTGCCAGCACCTCAAGGTCGGGGGGTTGGGAGACCCAGTACTTC

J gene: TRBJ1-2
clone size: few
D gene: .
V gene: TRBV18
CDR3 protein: CASSPADGYTF
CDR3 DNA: TGTGCCAGCTCACCAGCGGATGGCTACACCTTC

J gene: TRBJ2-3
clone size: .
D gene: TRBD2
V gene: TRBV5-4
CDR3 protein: CASSSAGTGGPDTQYF
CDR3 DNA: TGTGCCAGCAGCTCCGCCGGGACGGGAGGCCCTGATACGCAGTATTTT